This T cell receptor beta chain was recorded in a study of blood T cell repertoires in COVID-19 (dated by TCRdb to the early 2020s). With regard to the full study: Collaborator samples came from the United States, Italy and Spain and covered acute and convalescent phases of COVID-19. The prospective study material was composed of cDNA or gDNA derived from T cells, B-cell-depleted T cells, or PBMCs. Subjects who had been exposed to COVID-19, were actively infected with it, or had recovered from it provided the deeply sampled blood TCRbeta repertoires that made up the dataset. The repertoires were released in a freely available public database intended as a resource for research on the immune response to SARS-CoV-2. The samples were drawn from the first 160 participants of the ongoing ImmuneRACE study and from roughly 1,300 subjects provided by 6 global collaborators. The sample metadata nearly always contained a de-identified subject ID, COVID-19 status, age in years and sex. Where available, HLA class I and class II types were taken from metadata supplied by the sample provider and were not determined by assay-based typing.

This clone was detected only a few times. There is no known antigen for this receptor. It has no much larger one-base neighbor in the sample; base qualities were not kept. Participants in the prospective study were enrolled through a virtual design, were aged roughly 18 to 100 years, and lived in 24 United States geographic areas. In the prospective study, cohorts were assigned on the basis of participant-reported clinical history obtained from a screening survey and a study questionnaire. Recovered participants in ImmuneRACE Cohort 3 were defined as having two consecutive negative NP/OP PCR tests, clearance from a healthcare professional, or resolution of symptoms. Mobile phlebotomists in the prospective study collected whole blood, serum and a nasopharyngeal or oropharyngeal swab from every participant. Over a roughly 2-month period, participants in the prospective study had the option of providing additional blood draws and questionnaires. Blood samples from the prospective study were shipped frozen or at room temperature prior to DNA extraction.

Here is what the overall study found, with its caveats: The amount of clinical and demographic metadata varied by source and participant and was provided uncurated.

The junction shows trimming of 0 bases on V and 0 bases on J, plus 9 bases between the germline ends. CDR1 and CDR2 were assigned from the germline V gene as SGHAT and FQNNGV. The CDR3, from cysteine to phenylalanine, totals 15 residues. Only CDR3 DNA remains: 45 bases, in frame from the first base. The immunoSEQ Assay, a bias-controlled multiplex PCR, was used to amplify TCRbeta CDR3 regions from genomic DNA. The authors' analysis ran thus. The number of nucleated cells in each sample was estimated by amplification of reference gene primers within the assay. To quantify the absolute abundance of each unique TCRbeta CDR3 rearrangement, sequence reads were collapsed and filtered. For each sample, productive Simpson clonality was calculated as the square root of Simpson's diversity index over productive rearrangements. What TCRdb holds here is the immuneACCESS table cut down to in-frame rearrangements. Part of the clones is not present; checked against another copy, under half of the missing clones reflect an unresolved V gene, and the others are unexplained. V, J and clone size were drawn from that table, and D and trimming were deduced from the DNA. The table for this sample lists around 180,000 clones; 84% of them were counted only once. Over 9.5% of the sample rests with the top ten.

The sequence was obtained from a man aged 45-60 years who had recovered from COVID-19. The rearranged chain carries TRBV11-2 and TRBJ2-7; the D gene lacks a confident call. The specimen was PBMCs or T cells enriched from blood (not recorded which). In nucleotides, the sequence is TGTGCCAGCAGCTTAGAGGCTGAAAGCTCCTACGAGCAGTACTTC. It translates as CASSLEAESSYEQYF.